This T cell receptor beta chain was found in a study of naive and memory T cell subsets. Regarding treatment: skin biopsy from PPD injection site in Mantoux-positive individual. A UMI-containing oligonucleotide was joined by 3' ligation to the TCR cDNA template. Ligated cDNA underwent four rounds of PCR with nested alpha and beta constant region primers and SP2. Blood and skin TCR RNA was reverse transcribed with alpha and beta constant primers. TCRdb re-derived calls from the UMI-ligation and nested PCR reads in MiXCR, one entry per CDR3 protein. This sample carries around 30,000 distinct CDR3 sequences, approximately 6.7% of them seen once, and the ten largest clones take 3% to 3.5%. This CDR3 comprises 16 residues. V shed 4 bases, J shed 10 bases, and the junction held 16 bases outside the gene matches. This clonotype was recorded at least ten times.

The rearrangement uses TRBV12-3 or TRBV12-4 and TRBJ1-5; TRBD1 matches at 7 bases. The TCR was taken from an adult in good health. Material: skin, obtained from a tuberculin skin test site. The CDR3 coding sequence is TGTGCCAGCAGTTCACTTCTTACAGGGGCCCGCCAACCCCAGCATTTT. Protein: CASSSLLTGARQPQHF.